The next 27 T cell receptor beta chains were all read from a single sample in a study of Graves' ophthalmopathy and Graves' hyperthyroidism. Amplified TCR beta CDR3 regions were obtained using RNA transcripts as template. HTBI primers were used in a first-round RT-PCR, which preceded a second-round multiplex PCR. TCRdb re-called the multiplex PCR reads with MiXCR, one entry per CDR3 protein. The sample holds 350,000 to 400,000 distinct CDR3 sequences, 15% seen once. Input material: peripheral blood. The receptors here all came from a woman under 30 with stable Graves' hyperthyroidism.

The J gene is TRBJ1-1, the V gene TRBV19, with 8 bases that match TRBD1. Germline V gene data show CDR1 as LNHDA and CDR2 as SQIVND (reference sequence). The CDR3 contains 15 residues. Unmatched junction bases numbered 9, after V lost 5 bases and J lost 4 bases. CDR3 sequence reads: CASSSQGALSTEAFF. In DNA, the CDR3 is TGTGCCAGTAGTTCGCAGGGGGCGTTGAGCACTGAAGCTTTCTTT.

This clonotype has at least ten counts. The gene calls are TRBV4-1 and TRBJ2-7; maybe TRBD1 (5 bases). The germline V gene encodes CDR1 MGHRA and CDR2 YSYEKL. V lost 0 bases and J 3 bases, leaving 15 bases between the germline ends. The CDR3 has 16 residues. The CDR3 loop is CASSQDPKTAFYEQYF. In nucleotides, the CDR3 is TGCGCCAGCAGCCAAGATCCCAAGACAGCCTTCTACGAGCAGTACTTC.

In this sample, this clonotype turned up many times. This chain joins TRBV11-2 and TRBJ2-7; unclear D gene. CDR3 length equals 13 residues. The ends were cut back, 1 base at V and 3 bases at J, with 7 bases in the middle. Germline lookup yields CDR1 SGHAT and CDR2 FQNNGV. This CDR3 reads CASSLGQNYEQYF. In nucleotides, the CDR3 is TGTGCCAGCAGCTTAGGGCAGAACTACGAGCAGTACTTC.

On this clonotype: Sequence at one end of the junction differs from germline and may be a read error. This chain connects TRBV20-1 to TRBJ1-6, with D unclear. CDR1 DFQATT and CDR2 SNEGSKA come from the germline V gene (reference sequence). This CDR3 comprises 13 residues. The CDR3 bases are TGCAGTGCTAACCGGGGTTCCAATTCTCCCCTCCACTTT. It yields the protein CSANRGSNSPLHF.

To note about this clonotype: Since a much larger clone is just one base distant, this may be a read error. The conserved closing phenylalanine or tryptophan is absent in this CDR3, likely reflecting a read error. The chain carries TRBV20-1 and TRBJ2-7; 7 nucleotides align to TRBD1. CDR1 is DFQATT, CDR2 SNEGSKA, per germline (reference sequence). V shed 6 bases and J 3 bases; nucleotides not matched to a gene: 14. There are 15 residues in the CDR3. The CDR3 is CSAPGPTGSYYEQYL. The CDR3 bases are TGCAGTGCCCCCGGCCCGACAGGGAGTTACTACGAGCAGTACCTC.

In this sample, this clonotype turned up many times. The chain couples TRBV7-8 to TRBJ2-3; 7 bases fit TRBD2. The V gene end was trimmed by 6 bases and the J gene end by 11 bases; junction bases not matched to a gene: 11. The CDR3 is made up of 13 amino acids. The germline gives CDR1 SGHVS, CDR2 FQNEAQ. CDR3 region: CASRSDIAGGQYF. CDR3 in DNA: TGTGCCAGCAGATCCGATATAGCGGGTGGGCAGTATTTT.

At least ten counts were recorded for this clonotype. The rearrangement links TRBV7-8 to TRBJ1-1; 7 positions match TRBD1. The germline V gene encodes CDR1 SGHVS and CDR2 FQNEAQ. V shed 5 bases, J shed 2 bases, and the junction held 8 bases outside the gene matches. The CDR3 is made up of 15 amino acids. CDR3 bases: TGTGCCAGCAGCCCCCGGGACAGAGCTAACACTGAAGCTTTCTTT. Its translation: CASSPRDRANTEAFF.

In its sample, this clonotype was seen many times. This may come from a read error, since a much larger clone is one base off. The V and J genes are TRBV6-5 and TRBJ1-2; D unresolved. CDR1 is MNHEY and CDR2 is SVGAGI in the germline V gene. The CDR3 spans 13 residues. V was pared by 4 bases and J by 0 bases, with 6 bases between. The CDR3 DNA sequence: TGTGCCAGCAGTTCCGGCACTAACTATGGCTACACCTTC. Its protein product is CASSSGTNYGYTF.

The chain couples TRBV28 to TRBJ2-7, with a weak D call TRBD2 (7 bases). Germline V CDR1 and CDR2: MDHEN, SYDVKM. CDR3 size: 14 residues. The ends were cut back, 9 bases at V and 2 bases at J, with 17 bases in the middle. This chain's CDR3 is CASNFRGATYEQYF. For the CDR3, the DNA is TGTGCCAGTAATTTTCGGGGGGCCACCTACGAGCAGTACTTC.

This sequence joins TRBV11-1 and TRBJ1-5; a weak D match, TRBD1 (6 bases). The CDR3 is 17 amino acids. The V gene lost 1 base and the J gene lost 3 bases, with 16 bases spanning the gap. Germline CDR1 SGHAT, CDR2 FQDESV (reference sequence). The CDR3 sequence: CASSLGRGGQPNQPQHF. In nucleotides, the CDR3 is TGTGCCAGCAGCTTAGGTAGGGGTGGACAGCCCAATCAGCCCCAGCATTTT. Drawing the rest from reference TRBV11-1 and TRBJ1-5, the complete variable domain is EAEVAQSPRYKITEKSQAVAFWCDPISGHATLYWYRQILGQGPELLVQFQDESVVDDSQLPKDRFSAERLKGVDSTLKIQPAELGDSAMYLCASSLGRGGQPNQPQHFGDGTRLSIL.

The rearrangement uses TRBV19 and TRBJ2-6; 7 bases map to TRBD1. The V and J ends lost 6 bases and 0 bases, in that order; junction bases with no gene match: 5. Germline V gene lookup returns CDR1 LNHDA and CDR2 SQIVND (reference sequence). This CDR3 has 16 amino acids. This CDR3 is CASRRDSRSGANVLTF. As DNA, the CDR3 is TGTGCCAGTAGAAGGGACAGCCGCTCTGGGGCCAACGTCCTGACTTTC. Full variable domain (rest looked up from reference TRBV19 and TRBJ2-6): DGGITQSPKYLFRKEGQNVTLSCEQNLNHDAMYWYRQDPGQGLRLIYYSQIVNDFQKGDIAEGYSVSREKKESFPLTVTSAQKNPTAFYLCASRRDSRSGANVLTFGAGSRLTVL.

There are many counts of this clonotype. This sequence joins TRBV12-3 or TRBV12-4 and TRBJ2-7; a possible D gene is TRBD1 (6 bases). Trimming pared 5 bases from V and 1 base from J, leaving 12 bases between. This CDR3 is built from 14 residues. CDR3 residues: CASSPHRASYEQYF. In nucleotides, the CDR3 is TGTGCCAGCAGTCCCCACAGGGCATCCTACGAGCAGTACTTC.

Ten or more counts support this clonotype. The DNA for the CDR3 is TGTGCCATCAGAGGGTGGGGCCCACCGAACACCGGGGAGCTGTTTTTT. This sequence encodes CAIRGWGPPNTGELFF. The chain couples TRBV10-3 to TRBJ2-2; tentatively, D is TRBD1 (5 bases). This CDR3 spans 16 amino acids. Trimming took 6 bases from V and 0 from J, leaving 14 bases between them. Germline CDR1 reads ENHRY; CDR2 reads SYGVKD.

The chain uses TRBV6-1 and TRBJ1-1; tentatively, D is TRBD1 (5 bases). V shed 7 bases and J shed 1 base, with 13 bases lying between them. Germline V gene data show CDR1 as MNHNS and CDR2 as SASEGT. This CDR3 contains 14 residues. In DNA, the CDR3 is TGTGCCAGCAATCCAGGGTTCGGGAACACTGAAGCTTTCTTT. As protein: CASNPGFGNTEAFF.

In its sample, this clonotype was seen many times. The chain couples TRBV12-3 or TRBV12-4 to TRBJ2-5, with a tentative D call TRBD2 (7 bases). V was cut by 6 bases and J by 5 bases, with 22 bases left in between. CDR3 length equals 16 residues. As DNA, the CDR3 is TGTGCCAGCAGACCTGGCCGGGGGGCAAGCAGGGAGACCCAGTACTTC. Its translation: CASRPGRGASRETQYF.

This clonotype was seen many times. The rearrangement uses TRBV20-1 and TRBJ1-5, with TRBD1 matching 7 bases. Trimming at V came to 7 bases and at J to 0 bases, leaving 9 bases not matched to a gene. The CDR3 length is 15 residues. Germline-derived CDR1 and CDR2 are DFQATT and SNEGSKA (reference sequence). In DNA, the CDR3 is TGCAGTGTAGCACAGGGGATCTTTAGCAATCAGCCCCAGCATTTT. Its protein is CSVAQGIFSNQPQHF.

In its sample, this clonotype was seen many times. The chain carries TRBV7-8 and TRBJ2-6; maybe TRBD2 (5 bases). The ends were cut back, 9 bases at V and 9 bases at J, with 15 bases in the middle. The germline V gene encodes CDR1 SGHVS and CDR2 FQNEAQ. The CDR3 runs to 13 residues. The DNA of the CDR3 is TGTGCCAGTCGTGTACGAGGAGGCAACGTCCTGACTTTC. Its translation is CASRVRGGNVLTF.

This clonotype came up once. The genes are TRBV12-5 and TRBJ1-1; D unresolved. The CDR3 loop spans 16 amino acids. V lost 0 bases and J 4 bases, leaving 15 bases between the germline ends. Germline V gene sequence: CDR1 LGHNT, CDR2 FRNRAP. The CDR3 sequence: CASGLVLGRSPTEAFF. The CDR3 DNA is TGTGCTAGTGGTTTGGTACTGGGAAGATCGCCCACTGAAGCTTTCTTT. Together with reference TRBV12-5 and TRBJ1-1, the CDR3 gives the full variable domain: DARVTQTPRHKVTEMGQEVTMRCQPILGHNTVFWYRQTMMQGLELLAYFRNRAPLDDSGMPKDRFSAEMPDATLATLKIQPSEPRDSAVYFCASGLVLGRSPTEAFFGQGTRLTVV.

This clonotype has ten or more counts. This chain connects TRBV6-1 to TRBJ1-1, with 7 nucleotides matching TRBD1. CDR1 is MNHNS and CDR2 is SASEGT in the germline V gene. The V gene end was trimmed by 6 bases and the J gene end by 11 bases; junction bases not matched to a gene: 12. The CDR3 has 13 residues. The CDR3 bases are TGTGCCAGCAGCCATCCCCAGGGGGGAATGGCTTTCTTT. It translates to CASSHPQGGMAFF.

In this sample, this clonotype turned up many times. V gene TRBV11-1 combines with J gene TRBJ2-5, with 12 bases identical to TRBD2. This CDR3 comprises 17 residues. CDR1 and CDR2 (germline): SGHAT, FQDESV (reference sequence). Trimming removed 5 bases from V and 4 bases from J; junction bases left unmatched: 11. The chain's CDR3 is CASSPTSGGPGGETQYF. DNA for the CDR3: TGTGCCAGCAGCCCGACTAGCGGGGGTCCCGGGGGAGAGACCCAGTACTTC.

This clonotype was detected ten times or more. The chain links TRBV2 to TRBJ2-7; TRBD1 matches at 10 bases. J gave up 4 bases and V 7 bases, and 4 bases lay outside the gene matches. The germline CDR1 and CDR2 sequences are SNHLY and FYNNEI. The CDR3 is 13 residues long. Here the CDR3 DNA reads TGTGCCAGCAAGGGACAGGGGTTGTACGAGCAGTACTTC. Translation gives CASKGQGLYEQYF.

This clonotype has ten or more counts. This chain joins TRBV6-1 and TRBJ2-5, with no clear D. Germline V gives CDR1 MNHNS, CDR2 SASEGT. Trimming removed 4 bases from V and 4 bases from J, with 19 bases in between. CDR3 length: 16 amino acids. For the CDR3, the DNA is TGTGCCAGCAGTGTGGCAGTTTCTTCAATCGGAGAGACCCAGTACTTC. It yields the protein CASSVAVSSIGETQYF.

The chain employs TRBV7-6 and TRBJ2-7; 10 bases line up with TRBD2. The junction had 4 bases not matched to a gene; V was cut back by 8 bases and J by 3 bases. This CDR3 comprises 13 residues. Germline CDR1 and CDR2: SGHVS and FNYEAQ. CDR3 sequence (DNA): TGTGCCAGCGGGACTAGCGAACACTACGAGCAGTACTTC. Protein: CASGTSEHYEQYF.

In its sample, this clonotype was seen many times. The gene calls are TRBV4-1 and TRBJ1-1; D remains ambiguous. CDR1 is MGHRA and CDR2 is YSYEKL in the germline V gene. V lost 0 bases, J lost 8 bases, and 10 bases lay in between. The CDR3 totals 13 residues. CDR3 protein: CASSQDRDREAFF. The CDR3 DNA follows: TGCGCCAGCAGCCAAGATAGGGATAGGGAAGCTTTCTTT.

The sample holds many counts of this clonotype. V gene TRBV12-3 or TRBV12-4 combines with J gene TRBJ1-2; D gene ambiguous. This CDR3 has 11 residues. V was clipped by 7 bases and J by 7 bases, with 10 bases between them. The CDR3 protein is CASTRAAGYTF. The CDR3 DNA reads TGTGCCAGCACTCGGGCGGCTGGCTACACCTTC.

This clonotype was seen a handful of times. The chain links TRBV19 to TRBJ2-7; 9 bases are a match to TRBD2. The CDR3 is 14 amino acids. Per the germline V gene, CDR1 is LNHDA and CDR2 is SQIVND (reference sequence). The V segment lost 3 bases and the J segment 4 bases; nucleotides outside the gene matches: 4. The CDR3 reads CASSISSGAYEQYF. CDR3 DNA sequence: TGTGCCAGTAGTATTTCTAGCGGGGCTTACGAGCAGTACTTC.

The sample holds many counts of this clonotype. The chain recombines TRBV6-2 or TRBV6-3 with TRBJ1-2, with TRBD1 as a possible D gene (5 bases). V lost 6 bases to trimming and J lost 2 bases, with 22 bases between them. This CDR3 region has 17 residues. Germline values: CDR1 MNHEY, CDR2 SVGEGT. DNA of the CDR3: TGTGCCAGCAGGCAGGCGAGGGGACGAAAAGAGAACTATGGCTACACCTTC. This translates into CASRQARGRKENYGYTF.